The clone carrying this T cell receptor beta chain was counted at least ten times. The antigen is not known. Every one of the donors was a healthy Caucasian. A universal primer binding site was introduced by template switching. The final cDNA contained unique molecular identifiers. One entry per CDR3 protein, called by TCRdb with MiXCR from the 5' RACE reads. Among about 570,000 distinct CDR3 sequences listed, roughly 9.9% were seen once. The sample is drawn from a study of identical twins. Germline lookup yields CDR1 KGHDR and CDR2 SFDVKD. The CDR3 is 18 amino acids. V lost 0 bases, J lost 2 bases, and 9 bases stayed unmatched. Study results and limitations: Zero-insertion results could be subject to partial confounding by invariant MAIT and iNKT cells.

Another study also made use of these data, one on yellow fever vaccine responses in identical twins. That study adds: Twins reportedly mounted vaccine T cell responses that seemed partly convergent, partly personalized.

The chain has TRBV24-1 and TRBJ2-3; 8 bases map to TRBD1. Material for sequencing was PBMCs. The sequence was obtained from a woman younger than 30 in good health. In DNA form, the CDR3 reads TGTGCCACCAGTGATTTGCCCGCCGGGACAGGCCACACAGATACGCAGTATTTT. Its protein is CATSDLPAGTGHTDTQYF.